The 30 T cell receptor beta chains below come from one sample, sequenced in a study of OX40 agonist ivuxolimab in advanced cancers. Profiled with immunoSEQ multiplex PCR; TCRdb holds only in-frame clones, not every one. In the table there are about 52,000 clones, 70% to 90% of which are singletons. The sequenced sample was CD4+ or CD8+ T cells sorted from blood, obtained in a trial of the OX40 agonist ivuxolimab. Receptors originate from an adult with an advanced solid tumor such as melanoma, head and neck, liver or kidney cancer.

The chain links TRBV7-9 to TRBJ2-7; no clear D. The CDR3 has 13 amino acids. Germline V gene sequence: CDR1 SEHNR, CDR2 FQNEAQ (reference sequence). Trimming cost V 4 bases and J 4 bases, with 11 bases left between them. CDR3 in DNA: TGTGCCAGCAGCTCCCCCGTTATTTACGAGCAGTACTTC. Protein product: CASSSPVIYEQYF.

V is TRBV6-1 and J is TRBJ1-2, with 7 bases fitting TRBD1. The CDR3 is 17 amino acids. J lost 3 bases, V lost 3 bases, and 13 bases had no gene match. Germline CDR1 reads MNHNS; CDR2 reads SASEGT. CDR3 protein: CASSDPPPTGIDYGYTF. The CDR3 DNA reads as TGTGCCAGCAGTGATCCCCCTCCGACAGGGATTGACTATGGCTACACCTTC.

The chain couples TRBV27 to TRBJ2-3; 10 bases are shared with TRBD1. V lost 7 bases, J lost 4 bases, and 11 bases stayed unmatched. Germline V gene data show CDR1 as MNHEY and CDR2 as SMNVEV (reference sequence). The CDR3 runs to 16 residues. CDR3 DNA sequence: TGTGCCAGCATCACCTTGACAGGGGGCCTCTCAGATACGCAGTATTTT. As protein: CASITLTGGLSDTQYF.

The rearrangement joins TRBV6-5 to TRBJ2-3; 11 positions match TRBD2. Germline-derived CDR1 and CDR2 are MNHEY and SVGAGI. The CDR3 covers 15 residues. The J segment lost 3 bases and the V segment lost 6 bases, leaving 5 bases of the junction unmatched. The CDR3 DNA sequence: TGTGCCAGCAGCAAACTAGCGGGGGAGACAGATACGCAGTATTTT. This gives the protein CASSKLAGETDTQYF.

The chain is built from TRBV5-4 and TRBJ2-2, with a weak D call TRBD2 (5 bases). There are 13 residues in the CDR3. CDR1 is SGHNT and CDR2 is YYREEE in the germline V gene (reference sequence). Trimming pared 4 bases from V and 5 bases from J, leaving 9 bases between. This CDR3 reads CASSLSVTGELFF. CDR3 DNA sequence: TGTGCCAGCAGCCTTAGCGTGACCGGGGAGCTGTTTTTT.

CDR3 in DNA: TGTGCCACCAGCAGGGAAACAGGGATGAACACTGAAGCTTTCTTT. Translating gives CATSRETGMNTEAFF. This chain links TRBV15 with TRBJ1-1; possible D gene TRBD1, 6 bases. CDR3 size: 15 residues. The germline CDR1 and CDR2 sequences are LNHNV and YYDKDF (reference sequence). V lost 3 bases and J 0 bases, leaving 11 bases between the germline ends. The full variable domain, completed using reference TRBV15 and TRBJ1-1, is DAMVIQNPRYQVTQFGKPVTLSCSQTLNHNVMYWYQQKSSQAPKLLFHYYDKDFNNEADTPDNFQSRRPNTSFCFLDIRSPGLGDTAMYLCATSRETGMNTEAFFGQGTRLTVV.

The J gene is TRBJ1-2, the V gene TRBV5-6; 8 bases fit TRBD1. Germline-derived CDR1 and CDR2 are SGHDT and YYEEEE. This CDR3 has 15 residues. Trimming took 0 bases from V and 5 from J; bases not matched to a gene: 6. The CDR3: CASSLVGQGGYGYTF. CDR3 sequence (DNA): TGTGCCAGCAGCTTGGTCGGACAGGGAGGGTATGGCTACACCTTC.

This clone has only one observation. The V gene is TRBV9, the J gene TRBJ2-2; TRBD2 matches 7 bases. Trimming at V came to 6 bases and at J to 2 bases, leaving 7 bases not matched to a gene. Germline values: CDR1 SGDLS, CDR2 YYNGEE. The CDR3 is 15 residues long. The CDR3 bases are TGTGCCAGCACCTACGGCGGGGGAAACACCGGGGAGCTGTTTTTT. It yields the protein CASTYGGGNTGELFF. The full variable domain, completed using reference TRBV9 and TRBJ2-2, is DSGVTQTPKHLITATGQRVTLRCSPRSGDLSVYWYQQSLDQGLQFLIQYYNGEERAKGNILERFSAQQFPDLHSELNLSSLELGDSALYFCASTYGGGNTGELFFGEGSRLTVL.

This chain links TRBV7-6 with TRBJ2-1; 9 bases match TRBD2. Trimming at V came to 5 bases and at J to 4 bases, leaving 9 bases not matched to a gene. Germline CDR1 is SGHVS and CDR2 is FNYEAQ. CDR3 length equals 16 residues. CDR3 DNA: TGTGCCAGCAGCCACCCCCCTAGCGGGGTATACAATGAGCAGTTCTTC. It specifies CASSHPPSGVYNEQFF.

This chain joins TRBV6-5 and TRBJ2-7; D may be TRBD1 (5 bases). V was cut by 10 bases and J by 3 bases, with 13 bases left in between. CDR1 is MNHEY and CDR2 is SVGAGI in the germline V gene. There are 12 residues in the CDR3. The CDR3 sequence: CATARDSYEQYF. For the CDR3, the DNA is TGTGCCACCGCCCGAGACAGCTACGAGCAGTACTTC.

This clone showed up just once. This sequence joins TRBV2 and TRBJ2-5; possibly TRBD2 for D (6 bases). The CDR3 is 15 residues long. CDR1 and CDR2 from the germline V gene are SNHLY and FYNNEI. Deletions cut 6 bases from V and 0 bases from J, with 14 bases between. In DNA, the CDR3 is TGTGCCAGCAGCCCCTTGGGGAGGTACCAAGAGACCCAGTACTTC. Translation: CASSPLGRYQETQYF.

The rearrangement uses TRBV30 and TRBJ2-1, with TRBD2 matching 8 bases. V lost 2 bases, J lost 1 base, and 4 bases stayed unmatched. The CDR3 runs to 15 residues. Per the germline V gene, CDR1 is GTSNPN and CDR2 is SVGIG (reference sequence). CDR3: CAWSTGGVSYNEQFF. CDR3 in DNA: TGTGCCTGGAGTACCGGGGGGGTTTCCTACAATGAGCAGTTCTTC.

This clone occurred a few times. J is TRBJ2-7 and V is TRBV6-5; possibly TRBD1 or TRBD2 for D (6 bases each). The V and J ends lost 6 bases and 7 bases respectively, with 22 bases between them. Per the germline V gene, CDR1 is MNHEY and CDR2 is SVGAGI. The CDR3 has 15 amino acids. The DNA of the CDR3 is TGTGCCAGCAGCCGGCGGGACACCATGGGGCTTGAGCAGTACTTC. Residues: CASSRRDTMGLEQYF.

V is TRBV18 and J is TRBJ1-1; tentatively, D is TRBD1 (6 bases). Trimming took 5 bases from V and 8 from J, leaving 12 bases between them. The CDR3 is 12 amino acids. Per the germline V gene, CDR1 is KGHSH and CDR2 is LQKENI. The CDR3 loop is CASSSTDREAFF. The DNA for the CDR3 is TGTGCCAGCTCATCTACAGACAGGGAAGCTTTCTTT. The whole variable domain, filled in from reference TRBV18 and TRBJ1-1, reads NAGVMQNPRHLVRRRGQEARLRCSPMKGHSHVYWYRQLPEEGLKFMVYLQKENIIDESGMPKERFSAEFPKEGPSILRIQQVVRGDSAAYFCASSSTDREAFFGQGTRLTVV.

The V gene is TRBV7-9, the J gene TRBJ1-1; 9 bases are a match to TRBD1. The CDR3 is 15 amino acids. Germline V gives CDR1 SEHNR, CDR2 FQNEAQ (reference sequence). Germline trimming cut 2 bases from V and 6 bases from J; bases unmatched to any gene: 7. CDR3 residues: CASSLPGQGNAEAFF. CDR3 bases: TGTGCCAGCAGCTTACCGGGACAGGGTAACGCTGAAGCTTTCTTT.

The chain links TRBV6-5 to TRBJ2-2, with 8 bases lining up with TRBD1. The J segment lost 5 bases and the V segment lost 4 bases, leaving 6 bases of the junction unmatched. The CDR3 runs 15 residues. The V gene's germline CDR1 is MNHEY and CDR2 SVGAGI. CDR3 sequence: CASSFPNRGTGELFF. CDR3 in DNA: TGTGCCAGCAGTTTCCCCAACAGGGGGACCGGGGAGCTGTTTTTT.

The chain links TRBV4-1 to TRBJ2-1, with D tentatively TRBD1 or TRBD2 (5 bases each). This CDR3 has 15 residues. V gave up 5 bases and J gave up 4 bases, with 15 bases separating them. Germline V CDR1 and CDR2: MGHRA, YSYEKL. The CDR3 protein is CASSGSGTTYNEQFF. The CDR3, as DNA: TGCGCCAGCAGCGGCTCCGGGACCACTTACAATGAGCAGTTCTTC.

The chain has TRBV7-6 and TRBJ2-7, with 10 bases identical to TRBD2. This CDR3 region has 15 residues. The germline V gene encodes CDR1 SGHVS and CDR2 FNYEAQ. With V trimmed by 2 bases and J by 4 bases, 5 bases remained unmatched. CDR3 amino acids: CASSLITSGEYEQYF. CDR3 in DNA: TGTGCCAGCAGCTTAATAACTAGCGGGGAATACGAGCAGTACTTC.

The chain carries TRBV6-1 and TRBJ2-1; no clear D. Per the germline V gene, CDR1 is MNHNS and CDR2 is SASEGT. V lost 7 bases and J lost 7, with 8 bases in between. The CDR3 is made up of 11 amino acids. DNA for the CDR3: TGTGCCAGCAACCCGGAGAATGAGCAGTTCTTC. This codes for CASNPENEQFF.

The chain links TRBV6-1 to TRBJ2-3; TRBD2 might be the D (6 bases). Between the trimmed V and J ends, which lost 2 bases and 0 bases, there was a span of 9 bases. The V gene's germline CDR1 is MNHNS and CDR2 SASEGT. The CDR3 is made up of 15 amino acids. The CDR3 loop is CASSESEGSTDTQYF. The CDR3 DNA reads TGTGCCAGCAGTGAATCGGAGGGAAGCACAGATACGCAGTATTTT.

This clone was observed once. The rearrangement uses TRBV4-3 and TRBJ2-7, with D possibly matching TRBD1 (6 bases). CDR3 size: 14 residues. The V gene lost 1 base and the J gene lost 3 bases, with 10 bases spanning the gap. CDR1 and CDR2 (germline): LGHNA, YSLEER. Written as DNA, the CDR3 is TGCGCCAGCAGCCAAGGACAGGTTAACTACGAGCAGTACTTC. It translates to CASSQGQVNYEQYF.

The count of this clone is one. V and J are TRBV4-2 and TRBJ1-2; TRBD1 might be the D (5 bases). CDR1 and CDR2 (germline): LGHNA, YNFKEQ. This CDR3 spans 16 amino acids. V shed 4 bases and J shed 5 bases, with 20 bases lying between them. CDR3 in amino acids: CASSPGDFPPIYGYTF. The DNA of the CDR3 is TGTGCCAGCAGCCCGGGGGACTTCCCACCTATTTATGGCTACACCTTC.

The chain has TRBV7-8 and TRBJ1-1, with unresolved D. CDR1 is SGHVS and CDR2 is FQNEAQ in the germline V gene. Trimming took off 6 bases at V and 1 base at J, with 12 bases between the two ends. This CDR3 contains 14 residues. The CDR3: CASRQRRTNTEAFF. The DNA for the CDR3 is TGTGCCAGCAGACAAAGACGGACGAACACTGAAGCTTTCTTT.

This sequence joins TRBV27 and TRBJ2-3; 9 bases fit TRBD2. The CDR3 consists of 19 residues. Germline V CDR1 and CDR2: MNHEY, SMNVEV (reference sequence). Trimming cost V 2 bases and J 4 bases; bases outside gene matches: 16. Here the CDR3 DNA reads TGTGCCAGCAGTTTAGGTTTAGGGGCGGGGGGGCCTGATTCAGATACGCAGTATTTT. It is translated as CASSLGLGAGGPDSDTQYF.

The chain uses TRBV27 and TRBJ2-7; D remains ambiguous. The CDR3 has 11 residues. Trimming removed 3 bases at V and 12 bases at J, with 12 bases between. Per germline, CDR1 MNHEY and CDR2 SMNVEV (reference sequence). The CDR3 region has the DNA TGTGCCAGCAGTTTTGTCGGCCAGACGTACTTC. Protein product: CASSFVGQTYF.

The chain is built from TRBV2 and TRBJ2-1; 8 bases map to TRBD1. With 5 bases clipped from V and 3 bases from J, the junction kept 6 bases outside the gene matches. Germline CDR1 reads SNHLY; CDR2 reads FYNNEI. The CDR3 runs 15 residues. CDR3 region: CASSSGTGDYNEQFF. For the CDR3, the DNA is TGTGCCAGCAGTTCCGGGACAGGAGACTACAATGAGCAGTTCTTC.

The chain carries TRBV9 and TRBJ2-1; D call uncertain. V was trimmed by 4 bases and J by 1 base, leaving 6 bases between them. This CDR3 comprises 13 residues. Germline CDR1 is SGDLS and CDR2 is YYNGEE. The CDR3 coding sequence is TGTGCCAGCAGCATGCTTTCCTACAATGAGCAGTTCTTC. It is translated as CASSMLSYNEQFF.

In nucleotides, the CDR3 is TGTGCCAGCAGCTTAGGGGGGCCAGGGGGCGATGGCTACACCTTC. Protein product: CASSLGGPGGDGYTF. The chain combines TRBV7-6 with TRBJ1-2; TRBD1 agrees at 8 bases. The CDR3 loop spans 15 amino acids. Per the germline V gene, CDR1 is SGHVS and CDR2 is FNYEAQ. Trimming at V came to 1 base and at J to 6 bases, leaving 7 bases not matched to a gene. The full variable domain, rest sourced from reference TRBV7-6 and TRBJ1-2, is GAGVSQSPRYKVTKRGQDVALRCDPISGHVSLYWYRQALGQGPEFLTYFNYEAQQDKSGLPNDRFSAERPEGSISTLTIQRTEQRDSAMYRCASSLGGPGGDGYTFGSGTRLTVV.

This clone appeared a single time. The genes are TRBV9 and TRBJ2-1; TRBD1 matches at 8 bases. CDR3 length: 15 amino acids. CDR1 is SGDLS and CDR2 is YYNGEE in the germline V gene. The V segment lost 5 bases and the J segment 1 base; nucleotides outside the gene matches: 5. CDR3 residues: CASSAGGSSYNEQFF. Written as DNA, the CDR3 is TGTGCCAGCAGTGCAGGGGGCTCATCCTACAATGAGCAGTTCTTC.

V usage is TRBV9 and J usage is TRBJ2-3; TRBD2 matches at 8 bases. This CDR3 is 15 amino acids long. V shed 1 base, J shed 3 bases, and the junction held 4 bases outside the gene matches. CDR1 is SGDLS and CDR2 is YYNGEE in the germline V gene. The chain's CDR3 is CASSVYSGRTDTQYF. CDR3 DNA sequence: TGTGCCAGCAGCGTATACAGCGGGAGAACAGATACGCAGTATTTT.